The 16 T cell receptor beta chains in this list originate from one sample, sequenced in a study of T cell responses to AZD1222 COVID-19 vaccine. Some clones are missing from TCRdb's copy, which holds only in-frame ones; the method was immunoSEQ multiplex PCR. Among 110,000 to 150,000 clones listed, about 91% were seen once. The sequences come from peripheral blood, collected on day 0 of AZD1222 vaccination. These receptors were obtained from an adult in good health.

The gene calls are TRBV7-9 and TRBJ2-1; 11 bases are a match to TRBD2. From germline, CDR1 is SEHNR and CDR2 FQNEAQ (reference sequence). The CDR3 consists of 19 residues. V gave up 0 bases and J gave up 3 bases; unmatched junction bases: 10. The CDR3 coding sequence is TGTGCCAGCAGCTTAGCCCCACTAGCGGGAGAGATGGGCTACAATGAGCAGTTCTTC. Residues: CASSLAPLAGEMGYNEQFF.

The chain links TRBV5-1 to TRBJ1-1; a possible D gene is TRBD1 (5 bases). Germline V gene lookup returns CDR1 SGHRS and CDR2 YFSETQ. V dropped 0 bases and J dropped 2 bases, with 14 bases sitting between them. The CDR3 is made up of 16 amino acids. The CDR3 sequence is CASSLVAGLGNTEAFF. As DNA, the CDR3 is TGCGCCAGCAGCTTGGTGGCAGGGTTGGGAAACACTGAAGCTTTCTTT.

This CDR3 reads CASSIETGCSNQPQHF. CDR3 bases: TGTGCCAGTAGTATAGAGACAGGGTGTAGCAATCAGCCCCAGCATTTT. The chain carries TRBV19 and TRBJ1-5; 7 bases map to TRBD1. Germline V CDR1 and CDR2: LNHDA, SQIVND (reference sequence). The CDR3 extends over 16 amino acids. V shed 0 bases and J 0 bases; nucleotides not matched to a gene: 2. The whole variable domain, remainder taken from reference TRBV19 and TRBJ1-5, is DGGITQSPKYLFRKEGQNVTLSCEQNLNHDAMYWYRQDPGQGLRLIYYSQIVNDFQKGDIAEGYSVSREKKESFPLTVTSAQKNPTAFYLCASSIETGCSNQPQHFGDGTRLSIL.

V usage is TRBV7-2 and J usage is TRBJ1-2; maybe TRBD1 (5 bases). The germline V and J ends were trimmed by 2 bases and 6 bases, with 16 bases remaining between them. The CDR3 loop spans 15 amino acids. Germline CDR1 SGHTA, CDR2 FQGNSA. The CDR3 is CASSLFEGGANGYTF. The CDR3 region has the DNA TGTGCCAGCAGCTTATTTGAGGGCGGGGCCAATGGCTACACCTTC.

CDR3 region: CASSYGAVNTEAFF. In DNA form, the CDR3 reads TGTGCCAGCAGTTACGGGGCCGTGAACACTGAAGCTTTCTTT. The chain combines TRBV6-6 with TRBJ1-1; possibly TRBD1 for D (5 bases). With 2 bases removed from V and 0 bases from J, the gap between germline ends came to 7 bases. This CDR3 is 14 amino acids long. Germline CDR1 reads MNHNY; CDR2 reads SVGAGI (reference sequence).

The chain carries TRBV11-2 and TRBJ2-7; 7 nucleotides agree with TRBD1. The CDR3 is 13 amino acids. J lost 2 bases, V lost 7 bases, and 5 bases had no gene match. Germline V CDR1 and CDR2: SGHAT, FQNNGV. The CDR3 coding sequence is TGTGCCAGCACCCTTGACAGGGCCTACGAGCAGTACTTC. This gives the protein CASTLDRAYEQYF.

The V call is TRBV2, the J call TRBJ2-4, with 8 positions matching TRBD2. The CDR3 extends over 15 amino acids. The trim removed 5 bases at V and 0 bases at J, leaving 3 bases unmatched. Germline V gene sequence: CDR1 SNHLY, CDR2 FYNNEI. CDR3 nucleotides: TGTGCCAGCAGTCATAGCGGGATAGCCAAAAACATTCAGTACTTC. Translated, it gives CASSHSGIAKNIQYF.

This clone was detected once. The CDR3 sequence is CASSRLPRGYNEQFF. The CDR3 DNA sequence: TGTGCCAGTAGCCGACTCCCAAGGGGGTACAATGAGCAGTTCTTC. This rearrangement joins TRBV19 to TRBJ2-1; TRBD1 might be the D (6 bases). Germline CDR1 and CDR2: LNHDA and SQIVND (reference sequence). The germline V and J ends were trimmed by 6 bases and 4 bases, with 16 bases remaining between them. The CDR3 sequence is 15 residues long.

The chain employs TRBV25-1 and TRBJ2-7, with a possible D match to TRBD2 (6 bases). CDR1 is MGHDK and CDR2 is SYGVNS in the germline V gene. The V and J ends lost 8 bases and 7 bases respectively, with 18 bases between them. CDR3 length equals 13 residues. The DNA of the CDR3 is TGTGCCAGCGGCCAAACACCGAGCGGGGAGCAGTACTTC. Encoded protein: CASGQTPSGEQYF.

The chain recombines TRBV5-6 with TRBJ1-3; no definite D call. The germline V and J ends were trimmed by 4 bases and 1 base, with 18 bases remaining between them. In germline, CDR1 is SGHDT, CDR2 YYEEEE. The CDR3 consists of 17 residues. DNA for the CDR3: TGTGCCAGCAGCCCCTGGAGAGGGCCTAGTTCTGGAAACACCATATATTTT. Protein sequence: CASSPWRGPSSGNTIYF.

The chain couples TRBV30 to TRBJ2-3; D is undetermined. CDR1 is GTSNPN and CDR2 is SVGIG in the germline V gene (reference sequence). The CDR3 has 12 residues. Trimming took 5 bases from V and 1 from J, leaving 7 bases between them. For the CDR3, the DNA is TGTGCCTGGGATCGGGGCACAGATACGCAGTATTTT. Translated, it gives CAWDRGTDTQYF.

The rearrangement links TRBV3-1 (or the pseudogene TRBV3-2) to TRBJ1-2, with D uncertain. The V gene lost 2 bases and the J gene lost 4 bases, with 5 bases spanning the gap. The CDR3 consists of 12 residues. Looked up from germline, CDR1 is LGHDT and CDR2 is YNNKEL (reference sequence). CDR3 in amino acids: CASSQRIYGYTF. CDR3 nucleotides: TGTGCCAGCAGCCAACGAATCTATGGCTACACCTTC.

This rearrangement joins TRBV6-5 to TRBJ1-1; 7 bases are shared with TRBD1. The CDR3 is made up of 13 amino acids. J was trimmed by 5 bases and V by 6 bases; bases with no gene match: 6. Germline CDR1 MNHEY, CDR2 SVGAGI. The CDR3: CASRTGSGTEAFF. The CDR3 DNA is TGTGCCAGCAGGACAGGGTCCGGGACTGAAGCTTTCTTT.

In this sample, this clone turned up once. The V and J genes are TRBV4-1 and TRBJ2-5, with TRBD1 identical over 7 bases. With 5 bases clipped from V and 5 bases from J, the junction kept 5 bases outside the gene matches. Germline loops: CDR1 MGHRA, CDR2 YSYEKL. This CDR3 is built from 13 residues. In DNA form, the CDR3 reads TGCGCCAGCAGCACGGGACAGTGGGAGACCCAGTACTTC. It codes for CASSTGQWETQYF.

This sequence joins TRBV7-9 and TRBJ2-5; tentative D call: TRBD1 (7 bases). V lost 4 bases, J lost 7 bases, and 19 bases lay in between. CDR1 SEHNR and CDR2 FQNEAQ come from the germline V gene (reference sequence). The length of the CDR3 is 15 residues. The CDR3: CASSSRGQPAGTQYF. In DNA form, the CDR3 reads TGTGCCAGCAGCTCGCGGGGACAGCCAGCGGGGACCCAGTACTTC.

V is TRBV28 and J is TRBJ1-2; D not certain. Germline CDR1 MDHEN, CDR2 SYDVKM. The ends were cut back, 10 bases at V and 5 bases at J, with 23 bases in the middle. The CDR3 has 15 residues. The CDR3 sequence: CATKSLAQAMYGYTF. The CDR3 DNA reads as TGTGCCACCAAATCTCTTGCTCAGGCCATGTATGGCTACACCTTC.